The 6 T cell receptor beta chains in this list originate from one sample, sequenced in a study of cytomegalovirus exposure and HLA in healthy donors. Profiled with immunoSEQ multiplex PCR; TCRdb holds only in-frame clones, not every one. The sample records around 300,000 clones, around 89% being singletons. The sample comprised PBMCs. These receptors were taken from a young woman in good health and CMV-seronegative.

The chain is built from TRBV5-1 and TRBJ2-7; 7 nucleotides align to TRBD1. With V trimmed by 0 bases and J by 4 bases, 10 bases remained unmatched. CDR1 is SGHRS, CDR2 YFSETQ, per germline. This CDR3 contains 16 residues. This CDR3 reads CASSLVLGQRPYEQYF. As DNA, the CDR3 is TGCGCCAGCAGCTTGGTCTTGGGACAGCGACCTTACGAGCAGTACTTC.

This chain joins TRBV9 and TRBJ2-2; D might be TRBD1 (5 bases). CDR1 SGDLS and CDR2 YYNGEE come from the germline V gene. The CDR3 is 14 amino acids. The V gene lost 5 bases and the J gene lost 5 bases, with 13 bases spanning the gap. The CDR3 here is CASSKSRVTGELFF. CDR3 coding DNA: TGTGCCAGCAGTAAGAGCAGGGTAACCGGGGAGCTGTTTTTT.

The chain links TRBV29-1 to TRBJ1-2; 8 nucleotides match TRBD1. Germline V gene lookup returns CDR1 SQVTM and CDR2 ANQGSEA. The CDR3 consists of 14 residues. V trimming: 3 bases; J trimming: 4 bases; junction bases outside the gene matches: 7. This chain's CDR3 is CSVDSQGEPYGYTF. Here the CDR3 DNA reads TGCAGCGTTGATTCACAGGGGGAGCCCTATGGCTACACCTTC.

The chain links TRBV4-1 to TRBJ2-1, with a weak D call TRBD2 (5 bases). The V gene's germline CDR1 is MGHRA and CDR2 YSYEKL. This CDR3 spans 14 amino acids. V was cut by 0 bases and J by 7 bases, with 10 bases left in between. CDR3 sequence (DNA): TGCGCCAGCAGCCAAGATATAACGGGAAATGAGCAGTTCTTC. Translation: CASSQDITGNEQFF.

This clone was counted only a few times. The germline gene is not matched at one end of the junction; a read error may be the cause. For the CDR3, the DNA is TGTGCCAGCAGCTTAGTAGACAGTGTGCTGGCCTTC. Its translation: CASSLVDSVLAF. The rearrangement links TRBV7-2 to TRBJ1-2, with D possibly TRBD1 on 5 matching bases. Germline CDR1 reads SGHTA; CDR2 reads FQGNSA. The CDR3 runs to 12 residues.

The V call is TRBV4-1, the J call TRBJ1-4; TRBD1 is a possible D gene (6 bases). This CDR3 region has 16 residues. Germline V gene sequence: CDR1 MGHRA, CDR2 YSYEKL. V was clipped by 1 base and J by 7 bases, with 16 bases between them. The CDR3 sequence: CASSQGRGGGSEKLFF. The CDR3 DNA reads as TGCGCCAGCAGCCAAGGAAGAGGGGGTGGGAGTGAAAAACTGTTTTTT.